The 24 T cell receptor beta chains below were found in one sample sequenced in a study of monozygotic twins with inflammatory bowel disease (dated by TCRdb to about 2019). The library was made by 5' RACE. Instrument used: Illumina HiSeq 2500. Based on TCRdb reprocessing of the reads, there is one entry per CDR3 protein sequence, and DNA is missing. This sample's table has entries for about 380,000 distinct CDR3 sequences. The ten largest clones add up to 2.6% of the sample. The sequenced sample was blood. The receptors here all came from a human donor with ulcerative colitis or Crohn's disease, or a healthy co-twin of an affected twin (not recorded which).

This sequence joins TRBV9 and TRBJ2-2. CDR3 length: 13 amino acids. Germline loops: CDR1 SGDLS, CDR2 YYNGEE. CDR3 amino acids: CASSVYGTGELFF. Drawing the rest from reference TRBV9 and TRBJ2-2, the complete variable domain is DSGVTQTPKHLITATGQRVTLRCSPRSGDLSVYWYQQSLDQGLQFLIQYYNGEERAKGNILERFSAQQFPDLHSELNLSSLELGDSALYFCASSVYGTGELFFGEGSRLTVL.

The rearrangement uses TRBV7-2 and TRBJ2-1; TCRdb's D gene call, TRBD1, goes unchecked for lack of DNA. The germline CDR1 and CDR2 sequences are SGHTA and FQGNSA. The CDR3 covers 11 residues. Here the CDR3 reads CASSSGQRQFF.

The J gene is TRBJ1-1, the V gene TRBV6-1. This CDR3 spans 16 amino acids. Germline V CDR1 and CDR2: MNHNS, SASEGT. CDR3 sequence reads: CASSEIVRGANTEAFF.

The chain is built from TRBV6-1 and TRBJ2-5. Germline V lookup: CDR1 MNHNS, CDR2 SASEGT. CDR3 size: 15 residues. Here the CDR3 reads CASSKGRGYQETQYF.

CDR3 amino acids: CAWRGGTEINTEAFF. J is TRBJ1-1 and V is TRBV30; TCRdb lists TRBD1, though no DNA is available to test this call. CDR1 is GTSNPN and CDR2 is SVGIG in the germline V gene (reference sequence). This CDR3 comprises 15 residues.

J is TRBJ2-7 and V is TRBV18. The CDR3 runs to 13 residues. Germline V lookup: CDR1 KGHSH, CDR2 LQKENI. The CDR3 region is CASSPAGAYEQYF.

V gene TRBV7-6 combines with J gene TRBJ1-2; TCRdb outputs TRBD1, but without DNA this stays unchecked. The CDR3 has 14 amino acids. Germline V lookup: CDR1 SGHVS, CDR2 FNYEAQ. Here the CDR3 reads CASSLGDRGLGYTF.

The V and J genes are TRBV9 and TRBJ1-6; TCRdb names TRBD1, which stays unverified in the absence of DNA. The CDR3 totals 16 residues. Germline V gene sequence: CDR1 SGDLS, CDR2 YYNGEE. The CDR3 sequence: CASSASPGTGDSPLHF. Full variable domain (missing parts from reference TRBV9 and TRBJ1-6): DSGVTQTPKHLITATGQRVTLRCSPRSGDLSVYWYQQSLDQGLQFLIQYYNGEERAKGNILERFSAQQFPDLHSELNLSSLELGDSALYFCASSASPGTGDSPLHFGNGTRLTVT.

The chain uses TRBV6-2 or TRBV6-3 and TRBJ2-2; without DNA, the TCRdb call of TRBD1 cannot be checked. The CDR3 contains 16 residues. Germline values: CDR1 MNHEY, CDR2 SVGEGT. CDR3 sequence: CASSTPRFSGSGELFF.

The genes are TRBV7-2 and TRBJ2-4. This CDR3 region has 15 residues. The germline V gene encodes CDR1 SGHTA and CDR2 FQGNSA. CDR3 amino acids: CASSDWTVAKNIQYF.

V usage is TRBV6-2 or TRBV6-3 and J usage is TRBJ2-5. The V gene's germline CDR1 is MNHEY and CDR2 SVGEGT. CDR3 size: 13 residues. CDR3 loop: CASSPQVEETQYF.

The CDR3 reads CPSSLAGYDQETQYF. V and J are TRBV7-2 and TRBJ2-5. Germline V lookup: CDR1 SGHTA, CDR2 FQGNSA. This CDR3 comprises 15 residues.

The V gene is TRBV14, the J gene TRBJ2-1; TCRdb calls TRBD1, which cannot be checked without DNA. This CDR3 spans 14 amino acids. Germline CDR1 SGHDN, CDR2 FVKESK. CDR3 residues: CASSPRESYNEQFF.

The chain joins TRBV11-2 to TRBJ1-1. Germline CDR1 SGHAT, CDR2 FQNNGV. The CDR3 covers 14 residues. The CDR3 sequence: CASSRNNMNTEAFF. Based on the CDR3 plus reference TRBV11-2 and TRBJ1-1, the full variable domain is EAGVAQSPRYKIIEKRQSVAFWCNPISGHATLYWYQQILGQGPKLLIQFQNNGVVDDSQLPKDRFSAERLKGVDSTLKIQPAKLEDSAVYLCASSRNNMNTEAFFGQGTRLTVV.

The CDR3 sequence is CASSQATGDSYEQYF. This chain joins TRBV4-3 and TRBJ2-7; lacking DNA, the TRBD1 call made by TCRdb goes unchecked. The length of the CDR3 is 15 residues. CDR1 is LGHNA and CDR2 is YSLEER in the germline V gene.

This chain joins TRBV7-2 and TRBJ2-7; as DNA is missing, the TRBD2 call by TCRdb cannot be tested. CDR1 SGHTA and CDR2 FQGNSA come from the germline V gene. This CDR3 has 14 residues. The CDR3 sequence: CASARGGNRYEQYF.

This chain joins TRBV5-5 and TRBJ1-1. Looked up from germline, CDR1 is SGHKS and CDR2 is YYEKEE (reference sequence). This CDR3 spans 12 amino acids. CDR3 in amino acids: CASSFIATEAFF.

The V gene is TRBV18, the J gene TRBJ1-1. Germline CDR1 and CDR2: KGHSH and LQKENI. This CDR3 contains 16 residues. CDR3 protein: CASSPLERTWNTEAFF.

The CDR3 sequence is CASSLSWREEGEKLFF. This sequence joins TRBV27 and TRBJ1-4. The germline V gene has CDR1 MNHEY and CDR2 SMNVEV (reference sequence). The CDR3 runs to 16 residues. Full variable domain (remainder filled in from reference TRBV27 and TRBJ1-4): EAQVTQNPRYLITVTGKKLTVTCSQNMNHEYMSWYRQDPGLGLRQIYYSMNVEVTDKGDVPEGYKVSRKEKRNFPLILESPSPNQTSLYFCASSLSWREEGEKLFFGSGTQLSVL.

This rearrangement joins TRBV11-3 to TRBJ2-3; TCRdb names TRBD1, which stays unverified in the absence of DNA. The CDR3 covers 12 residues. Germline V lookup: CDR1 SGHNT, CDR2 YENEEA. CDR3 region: CASSGQSDTQYF.

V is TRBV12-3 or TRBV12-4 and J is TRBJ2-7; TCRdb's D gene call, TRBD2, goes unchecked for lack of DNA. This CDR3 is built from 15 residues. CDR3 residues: CASTPPGGGAREQYF.

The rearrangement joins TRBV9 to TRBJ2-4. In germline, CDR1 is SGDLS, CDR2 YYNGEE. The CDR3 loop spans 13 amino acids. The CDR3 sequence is CASSVGLRNIQYF.

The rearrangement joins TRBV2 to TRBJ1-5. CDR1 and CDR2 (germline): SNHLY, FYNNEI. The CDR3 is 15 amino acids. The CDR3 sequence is CASSVSRESNQPQHF.

CDR3 sequence: CASSSPSTRGYNEQFF. The J gene is TRBJ2-1, the V gene TRBV28; TCRdb proposes TRBD2, but this gene call is untestable without DNA. This CDR3 contains 16 residues. The germline V gene has CDR1 MDHEN and CDR2 SYDVKM.